This T cell receptor (beta chain) was captured by sequencing in a study of blood T cell repertoires in COVID-19 (dated by TCRdb to about 2020). With regard to the full study: Collaborator samples came from the United States, Italy and Spain and covered acute and convalescent phases of COVID-19. The material from the prospective study consisted of cDNA or gDNA derived from T cells, B-cell-depleted T cells, or PBMCs. Deeply sampled blood TCRbeta repertoires from subjects exposed to, actively infected with, or recovered from COVID-19 were included in the dataset. The repertoires were released in a freely available public database intended as a resource for research on the immune response to SARS-CoV-2. Samples were obtained from the ongoing ImmuneRACE study (first 160 participants) and from about 1,300 subjects provided by 6 global collaborators. Sample metadata almost always included a de-identified subject ID, COVID-19 status, age in years and sex. HLA class I and class II types, where available, came from metadata supplied by the sample provider rather than from assay-based typing.

Findings and caveats that apply to the study as a whole: Clinical and demographic metadata were provided uncurated, with the amount varying by source and participant.

Notes on this clone: What antigen it recognizes has not been identified. Base-call qualities are not available, and no considerably larger clone is one nucleotide away.

The immunoSEQ Assay, a bias-controlled multiplex PCR, was used to amplify TCRbeta CDR3 regions from genomic DNA. In the original analysis: The number of nucleated cells in each sample was estimated by amplification of reference gene primers within the assay. Sequence reads were collapsed and filtered to measure the absolute abundance of every unique TCRbeta CDR3 rearrangement. For each sample, productive Simpson clonality was calculated by taking the square root of Simpson's diversity index across productive rearrangements. The table comes from immuneACCESS by way of TCRdb, which keeps in-frame sequences with V and J called. Part of the clones is missing from these tables; in studies checked, under half for an unresolved V gene and the rest for unknown reasons. Clonal size and the V and J genes are those of that table, whereas D and trimming came from the DNA. The sample table holds approximately 51,000 clones, of which 87% were seen once. The top ten hold 5% to 7% of the sample.

Collaborating institutions collected whole blood in K2EDTA tubes following their own protocols. Collaborator samples were shipped for TCRbeta analysis as frozen whole blood, isolated PBMCs, or DNA extracted from either sample type. The germline V gene supplies CDR1 SGHRS and CDR2 YFSETQ. V is shortened by 0 bases, J by 0 bases, and the region joining them spans 19 bases. Taken from cysteine to phenylalanine, the CDR3 has 19 residues. Just CDR3 DNA is preserved here, 57 bases in frame from base 1. The chain joins TRBV5-1 to TRBJ2-1; 5 matching bases give a weak D call of TRBD1. This sequence was found in a man aged 50 to 59 with active COVID-19. The sequenced sample was peripheral blood. CDR3 sequence: CASSLALGRIISSYNEQFF. The sequence in DNA is TGCGCCAGCAGCTTGGCTCTGGGGCGGATAATCAGCTCCTACAATGAGCAGTTCTTC.